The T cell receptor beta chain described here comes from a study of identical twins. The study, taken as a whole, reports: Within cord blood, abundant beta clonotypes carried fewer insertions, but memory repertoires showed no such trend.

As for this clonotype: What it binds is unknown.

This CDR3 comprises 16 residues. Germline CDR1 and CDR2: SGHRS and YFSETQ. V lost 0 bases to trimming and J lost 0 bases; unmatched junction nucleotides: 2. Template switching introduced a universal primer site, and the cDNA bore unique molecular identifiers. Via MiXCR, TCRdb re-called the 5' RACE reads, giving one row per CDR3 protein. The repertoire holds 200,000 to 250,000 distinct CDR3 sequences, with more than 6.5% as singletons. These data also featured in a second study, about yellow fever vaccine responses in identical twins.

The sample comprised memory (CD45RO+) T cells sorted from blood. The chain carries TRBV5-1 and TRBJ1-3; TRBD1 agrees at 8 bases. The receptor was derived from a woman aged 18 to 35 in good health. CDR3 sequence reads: CASSLGDRPSGNTIYF. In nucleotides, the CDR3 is TGCGCCAGCAGCTTGGGGGACAGGCCCTCTGGAAACACCATATATTTT.